This T cell receptor beta chain was identified during a study of cytomegalovirus exposure and HLA in healthy donors. The CDR3 runs to 16 residues. J lost 7 bases, V lost 4 bases, and 8 bases had no gene match. Germline V gene sequence: CDR1 KGHSH, CDR2 LQKENI. General study findings and limits: The study listed roughly 160 cytomegalovirus-associated TCR beta chains. Within an earlier analysis, most TCR beta V segments proved productive either about 87% or about 30% of the time.

Use of 60 Vbeta and 13 Jbeta primers characterized the PCR. Libraries were prepared by immunoSEQ multiplex PCR; TCRdb keeps only in-frame clonotypes and omits some of them. This sample has 200,000 to 300,000 clones, with about 88% found just once. Comment on this clone: The antigen remains undetermined.

The material sequenced was PBMCs. The TCR sequence derives from a girl aged 2 to 10 in good health and CMV-seronegative. The chain has TRBV18 and TRBJ2-1; 12 nucleotides agree with TRBD2. CDR3 in amino acids: CASSLLGLAGGNEQFF. CDR3 in DNA: TGTGCCAGCTCACTGTTGGGGCTAGCGGGAGGGAATGAGCAGTTCTTC. Filled out from reference TRBV18 and TRBJ2-1, the complete variable domain reads NAGVMQNPRHLVRRRGQEARLRCSPMKGHSHVYWYRQLPEEGLKFMVYLQKENIIDESGMPKERFSAEFPKEGPSILRIQQVVRGDSAAYFCASSLLGLAGGNEQFFGPGTRLTVL.